The clone carrying this T cell receptor beta chain was counted a few times. Antigen specificity is unknown. The data were obtained in a study of post-analysis software for immune sequencing data. The study, taken as a whole, reports: Multiple sclerosis patients showed significantly lower normalized Chao1 diversity than controls did.

Carried by the TCR beta cDNA libraries were unique molecular identifiers. There were roughly 1 to 11 million T cells, and some 500,000 cDNA molecules came from them. TCRdb recomputed calls from the PCR reads with MiXCR, one row per CDR3 protein. The sample lists 430,000 or so distinct CDR3 sequences; 39% were seen once. The receptor's source is a girl aged 2-10 years with multiple sclerosis. The sequenced sample was blood.

The CDR3 loop is CASSKVGDSPWSQPQHF. The CDR3 coding sequence is TGTGCCAGCAGCAAAGTAGGGGACAGCCCTTGGAGTCAGCCCCAGCATTTT. This chain connects TRBV21-1 to TRBJ1-5; the table's D gene call, TRBD1, was not cross checked with the DNA. TRBV21-1 is a known pseudogene. This CDR3 is 17 amino acids long.